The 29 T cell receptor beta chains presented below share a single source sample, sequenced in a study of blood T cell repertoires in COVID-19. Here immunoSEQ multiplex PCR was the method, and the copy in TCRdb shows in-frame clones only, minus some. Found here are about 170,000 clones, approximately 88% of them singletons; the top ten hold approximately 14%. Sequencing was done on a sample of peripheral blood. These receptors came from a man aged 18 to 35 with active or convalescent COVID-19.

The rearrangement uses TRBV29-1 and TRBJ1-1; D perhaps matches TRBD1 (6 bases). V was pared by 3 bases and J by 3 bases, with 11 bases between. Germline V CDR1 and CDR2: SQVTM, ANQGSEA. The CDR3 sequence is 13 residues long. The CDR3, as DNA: TGCAGCGTTGACATAAACAGGGACACTGAAGCTTTCTTT. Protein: CSVDINRDTEAFF.

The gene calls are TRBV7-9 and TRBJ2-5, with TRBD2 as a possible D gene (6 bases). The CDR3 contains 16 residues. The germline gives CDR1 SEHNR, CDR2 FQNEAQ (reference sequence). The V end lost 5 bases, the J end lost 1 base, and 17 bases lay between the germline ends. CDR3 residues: CASSPGRIGSQETQYF. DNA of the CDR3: TGTGCCAGCAGCCCAGGGAGGATCGGTTCCCAAGAGACCCAGTACTTC.

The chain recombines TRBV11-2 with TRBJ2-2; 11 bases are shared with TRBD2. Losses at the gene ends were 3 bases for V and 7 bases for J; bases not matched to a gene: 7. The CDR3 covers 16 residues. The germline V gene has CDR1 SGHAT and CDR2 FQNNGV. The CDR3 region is CASSFLAGGHGGELFF. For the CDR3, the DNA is TGTGCCAGCAGCTTTTTAGCGGGGGGGCACGGCGGGGAGCTGTTTTTT.

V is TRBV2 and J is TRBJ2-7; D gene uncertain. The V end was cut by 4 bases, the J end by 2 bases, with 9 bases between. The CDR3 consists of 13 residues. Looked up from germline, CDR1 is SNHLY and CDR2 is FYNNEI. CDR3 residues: CASSVFSTYEQYF. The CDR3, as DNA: TGTGCCAGCAGTGTATTCAGTACCTACGAGCAGTACTTC.

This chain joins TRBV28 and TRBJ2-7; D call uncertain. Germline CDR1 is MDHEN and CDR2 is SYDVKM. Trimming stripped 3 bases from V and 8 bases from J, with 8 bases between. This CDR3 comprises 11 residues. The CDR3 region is CASSFSKKQYF. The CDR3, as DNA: TGTGCCAGCAGTTTTTCTAAGAAGCAGTACTTC.

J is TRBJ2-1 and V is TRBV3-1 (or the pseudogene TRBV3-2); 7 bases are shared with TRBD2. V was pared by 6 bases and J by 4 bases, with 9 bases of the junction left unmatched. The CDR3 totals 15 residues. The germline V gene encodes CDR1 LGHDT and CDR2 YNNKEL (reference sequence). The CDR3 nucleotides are TGTGCCAGCAGTCCGAGCGGGAATCGATACAATGAGCAGTTCTTC. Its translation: CASSPSGNRYNEQFF.

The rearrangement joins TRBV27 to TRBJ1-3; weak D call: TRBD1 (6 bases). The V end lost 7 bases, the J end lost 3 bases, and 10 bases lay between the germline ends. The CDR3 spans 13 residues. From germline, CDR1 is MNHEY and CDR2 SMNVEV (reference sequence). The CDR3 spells CASKGVIGNTIYF. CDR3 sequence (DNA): TGTGCCAGCAAGGGGGTGATTGGAAACACCATATATTTT.

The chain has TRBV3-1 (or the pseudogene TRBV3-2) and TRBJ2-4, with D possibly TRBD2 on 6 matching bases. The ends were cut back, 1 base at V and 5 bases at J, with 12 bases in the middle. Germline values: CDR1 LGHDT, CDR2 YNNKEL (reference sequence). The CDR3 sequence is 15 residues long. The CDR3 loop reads CASSQVPGLQNIQYF. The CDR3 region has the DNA TGTGCCAGCAGCCAAGTACCGGGACTTCAAAACATTCAGTACTTC.

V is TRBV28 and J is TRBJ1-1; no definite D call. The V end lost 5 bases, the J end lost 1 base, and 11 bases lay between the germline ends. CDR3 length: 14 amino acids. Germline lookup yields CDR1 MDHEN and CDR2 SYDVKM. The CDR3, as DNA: TGTGCCAGCAGTGAGGGTTCTAGGAACACTGAAGCTTTCTTT. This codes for CASSEGSRNTEAFF.

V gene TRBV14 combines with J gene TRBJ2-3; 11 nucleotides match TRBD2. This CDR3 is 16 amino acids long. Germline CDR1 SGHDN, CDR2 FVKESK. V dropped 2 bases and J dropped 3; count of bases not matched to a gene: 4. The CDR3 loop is CASSQKRTSGTDTQYF. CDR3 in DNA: TGTGCCAGCAGCCAAAAAAGGACTAGCGGGACAGATACGCAGTATTTT.

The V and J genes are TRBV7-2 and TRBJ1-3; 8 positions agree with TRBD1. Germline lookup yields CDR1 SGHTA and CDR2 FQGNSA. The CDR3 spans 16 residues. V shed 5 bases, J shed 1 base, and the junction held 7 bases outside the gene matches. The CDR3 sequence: CASSRVGQGSGNTIYF. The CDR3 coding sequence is TGTGCCAGCAGCCGCGTCGGACAGGGATCTGGAAACACCATATATTTT.

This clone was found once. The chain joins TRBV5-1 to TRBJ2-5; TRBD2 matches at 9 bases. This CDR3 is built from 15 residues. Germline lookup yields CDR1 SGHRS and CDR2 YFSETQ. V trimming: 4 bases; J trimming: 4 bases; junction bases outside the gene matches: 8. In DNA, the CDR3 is TGCGCCAGCAGCCAGCTAGCGGGAAGGGGAGAGACCCAGTACTTC. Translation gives CASSQLAGRGETQYF.

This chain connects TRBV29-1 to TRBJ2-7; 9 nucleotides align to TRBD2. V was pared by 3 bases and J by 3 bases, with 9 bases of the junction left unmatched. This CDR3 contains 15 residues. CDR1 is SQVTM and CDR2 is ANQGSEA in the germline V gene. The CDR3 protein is CSVEHRASGNYEQYF. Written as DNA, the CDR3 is TGCAGCGTTGAGCACAGGGCTAGCGGGAACTACGAGCAGTACTTC.

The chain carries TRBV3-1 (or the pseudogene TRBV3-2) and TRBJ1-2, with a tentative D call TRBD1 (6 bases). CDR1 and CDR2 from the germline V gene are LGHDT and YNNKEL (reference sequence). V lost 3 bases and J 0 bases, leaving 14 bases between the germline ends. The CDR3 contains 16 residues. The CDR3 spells CASSHADRYPNYGYTF. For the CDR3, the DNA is TGTGCCAGCAGCCACGCTGACAGGTACCCTAACTATGGCTACACCTTC.

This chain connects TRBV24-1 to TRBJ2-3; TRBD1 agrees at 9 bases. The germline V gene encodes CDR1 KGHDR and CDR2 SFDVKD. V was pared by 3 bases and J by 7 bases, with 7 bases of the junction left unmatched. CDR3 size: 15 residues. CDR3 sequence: CATSDPGQGTHTQYF. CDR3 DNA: TGTGCCACCAGTGATCCGGGACAGGGAACACATACGCAGTATTTT.

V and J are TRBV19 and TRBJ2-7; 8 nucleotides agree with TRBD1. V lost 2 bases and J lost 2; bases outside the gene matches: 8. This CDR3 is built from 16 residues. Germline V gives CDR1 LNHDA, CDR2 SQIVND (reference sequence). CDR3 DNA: TGTGCCAGTAGTATATTGGGGACAGGACGAACCTACGAGCAGTACTTC. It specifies CASSILGTGRTYEQYF.

CDR3 DNA sequence: TGTGCCAGCAGCTTATCTTCGACAGGGGTAGGTCAGCCCCAGCATTTT. Protein sequence: CASSLSSTGVGQPQHF. This rearrangement joins TRBV7-2 to TRBJ1-5; TRBD1 matches 8 bases. With V trimmed by 2 bases and J by 6 bases, 9 bases remained unmatched. The length of the CDR3 is 16 residues. Germline V gives CDR1 SGHTA, CDR2 FQGNSA. Using reference TRBV7-2 and TRBJ1-5 for the parts outside the CDR3, the full variable domain is GAGVSQSPSNKVTEKGKDVELRCDPISGHTALYWYRQSLGQGLEFLIYFQGNSAPDKSGLPSDRFSAERTGGSVSTLTIQRTQQEDSAVYLCASSLSSTGVGQPQHFGDGTRLSIL.

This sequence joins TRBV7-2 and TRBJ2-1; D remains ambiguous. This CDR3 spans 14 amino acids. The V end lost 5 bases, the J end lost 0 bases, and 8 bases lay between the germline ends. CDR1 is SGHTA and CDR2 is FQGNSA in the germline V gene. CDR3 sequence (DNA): TGTGCCAGCAGCCCCTCCCCCTCCTACAATGAGCAGTTCTTC. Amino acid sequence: CASSPSPSYNEQFF.

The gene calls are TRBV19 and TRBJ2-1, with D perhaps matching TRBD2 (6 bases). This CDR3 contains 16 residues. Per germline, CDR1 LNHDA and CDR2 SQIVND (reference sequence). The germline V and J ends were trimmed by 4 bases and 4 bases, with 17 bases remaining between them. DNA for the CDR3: TGTGCCAGTAGTACCTCCCCCCGGCTAGCGTACAATGAGCAGTTCTTC. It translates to CASSTSPRLAYNEQFF. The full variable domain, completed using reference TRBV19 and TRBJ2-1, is DGGITQSPKYLFRKEGQNVTLSCEQNLNHDAMYWYRQDPGQGLRLIYYSQIVNDFQKGDIAEGYSVSREKKESFPLTVTSAQKNPTAFYLCASSTSPRLAYNEQFFGPGTRLTVL.

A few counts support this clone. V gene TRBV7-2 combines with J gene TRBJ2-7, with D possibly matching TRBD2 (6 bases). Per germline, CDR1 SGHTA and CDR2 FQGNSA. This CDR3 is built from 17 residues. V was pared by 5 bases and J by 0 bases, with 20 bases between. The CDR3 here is CASSLPPSEITSYEQYF. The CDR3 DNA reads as TGTGCCAGCAGCCTCCCGCCTAGCGAAATTACCTCCTACGAGCAGTACTTC.

CDR3 region: CASTSTGVNQPQHF. The CDR3 region has the DNA TGTGCCAGCACCTCGACAGGGGTCAATCAGCCCCAGCATTTT. This chain joins TRBV6-5 and TRBJ1-5; 8 nucleotides align to TRBD1. J lost 3 bases, V lost 7 bases, and 5 bases had no gene match. The CDR3 is made up of 14 amino acids. Germline-derived CDR1 and CDR2 are MNHEY and SVGAGI.

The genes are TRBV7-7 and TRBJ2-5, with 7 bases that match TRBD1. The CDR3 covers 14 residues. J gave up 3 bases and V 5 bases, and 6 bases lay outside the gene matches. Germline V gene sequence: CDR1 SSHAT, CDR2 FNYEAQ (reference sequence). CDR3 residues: CASSMTGREETQYF. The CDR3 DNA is TGTGCCAGCAGCATGACAGGGCGAGAAGAGACCCAGTACTTC.

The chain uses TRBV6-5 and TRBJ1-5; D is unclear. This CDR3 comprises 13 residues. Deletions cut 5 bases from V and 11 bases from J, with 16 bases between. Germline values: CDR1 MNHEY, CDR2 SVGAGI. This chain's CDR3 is CASSLSGLKAQHF. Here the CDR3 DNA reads TGTGCCAGCAGTCTCAGCGGGTTGAAAGCCCAGCATTTT.

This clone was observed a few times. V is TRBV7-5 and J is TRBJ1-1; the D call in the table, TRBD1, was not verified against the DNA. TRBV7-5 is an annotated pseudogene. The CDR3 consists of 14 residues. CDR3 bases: TGTGCCAGATGCCAAGGGGGACCGAACACTGAAGCTTTCTTT. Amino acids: CARCQGGPNTEAFF.

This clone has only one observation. CDR3 in DNA: TGTGCCAGCAGTTCCCCCCACCTTAGCTCCTACAATGAGCAGTTCTTC. Its protein product is CASSSPHLSSYNEQFF. The rearrangement links TRBV28 to TRBJ2-1; no definite D call. From germline, CDR1 is MDHEN and CDR2 SYDVKM. Deletions cut 4 bases from V and 0 bases from J, with 13 bases between. The CDR3 contains 16 residues.

This CDR3 reads CASNEPGSRQFYEQYF. The CDR3 DNA sequence: TGTGCCAGCAACGAGCCAGGAAGTCGGCAGTTCTACGAGCAGTACTTC. V gene TRBV5-5 combines with J gene TRBJ2-7; D is undetermined. V lost 6 bases and J lost 3, with 22 bases in between. Germline CDR1 SGHKS, CDR2 YYEKEE (reference sequence). The CDR3 is 16 residues long.

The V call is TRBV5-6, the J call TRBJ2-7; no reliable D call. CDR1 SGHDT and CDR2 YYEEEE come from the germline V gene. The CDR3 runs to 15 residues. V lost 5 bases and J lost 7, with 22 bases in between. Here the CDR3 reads CASSYALMGPREQYF. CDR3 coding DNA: TGTGCCAGCAGTTACGCGTTGATGGGCCCACGGGAGCAGTACTTC.

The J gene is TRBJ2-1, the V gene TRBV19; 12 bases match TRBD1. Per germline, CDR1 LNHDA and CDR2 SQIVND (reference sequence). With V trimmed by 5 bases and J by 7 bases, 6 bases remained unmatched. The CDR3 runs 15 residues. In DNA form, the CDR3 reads TGTGCCAGTAGTTTCGGGACAGGGGGCCGGAATGAGCAGTTCTTC. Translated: CASSFGTGGRNEQFF.

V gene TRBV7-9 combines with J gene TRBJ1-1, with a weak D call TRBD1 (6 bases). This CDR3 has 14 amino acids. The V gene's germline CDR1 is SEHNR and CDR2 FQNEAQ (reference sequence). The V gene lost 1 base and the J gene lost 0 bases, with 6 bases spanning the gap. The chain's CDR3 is CASSLGGLNTEAFF. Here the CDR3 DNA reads TGTGCCAGCAGCTTAGGGGGGCTGAACACTGAAGCTTTCTTT. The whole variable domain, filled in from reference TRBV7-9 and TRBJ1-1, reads DTGVSQNPRHKITKRGQNVTFRCDPISEHNRLYWYRQTLGQGPEFLTYFQNEAQLEKSRLLSDRFSAERPKGSFSTLEIQRTEQGDSAMYLCASSLGGLNTEAFFGQGTRLTVV.